Below are 14 T cell receptor beta chains sequenced from a single sample in a study of PD-1 blockade in classical Hodgkin lymphoma. In every patient, relapse followed autologous stem cell transplantation, while exposure to brentuximab vedotin differed. Profiled with immunoSEQ multiplex PCR; TCRdb holds only in-frame clones, not every one. The sample has about 11,000 clones, 76% seen once. Sequencing was performed on peripheral blood mononuclear cells (PBMCs), taken at baseline. The origin of the receptors is a human donor with classical Hodgkin lymphoma.

V gene TRBV25-1 combines with J gene TRBJ2-3; no firm D call. Trimming cost V 5 bases and J 3 bases, with 9 bases left between them. Germline V lookup: CDR1 MGHDK, CDR2 SYGVNS. This CDR3 has 13 amino acids. The CDR3: CASSRFGTDTQYF. DNA of the CDR3: TGTGCCAGCAGTAGATTTGGGACAGATACGCAGTATTTT.

The CDR3 protein is CASRRGTPTGELFF. The CDR3 DNA reads as TGTGCCAGCAGGCGCGGGACCCCCACCGGGGAGCTGTTTTTT. V and J are TRBV6-5 and TRBJ2-2; D is perhaps TRBD2 (6 bases). From germline, CDR1 is MNHEY and CDR2 SVGAGI. The CDR3 runs 14 residues. V was trimmed by 6 bases and J by 4 bases, leaving 12 bases between them.

By share, this clone ranks as medium-sized. This chain uses TRBV5-6 with TRBJ1-2; no reliable D call. The ends were cut back, 0 bases at V and 8 bases at J, with 11 bases in the middle. Germline-derived CDR1 and CDR2 are SGHDT and YYEEEE. The CDR3 is 13 amino acids. The DNA of the CDR3 is TGTGCCAGCAGCTTGGTGGAATTTCAGGGCTACACCTTC. This translates into CASSLVEFQGYTF. The variable domain in full, completed from reference TRBV5-6 and TRBJ1-2, reads DAGVTQSPTHLIKTRGQQVTLRCSPKSGHDTVSWYQQALGQGPQFIFQYYEEEERQRGNFPDRFSGHQFPNYSSELNVNALLLGDSALYLCASSLVEFQGYTFGSGTRLTVV.

This clone was detected only once. The chain has TRBV10-2 and TRBJ2-7; 7 bases fit TRBD1. The length of the CDR3 is 13 residues. J was trimmed by 3 bases and V by 6 bases; bases with no gene match: 5. Germline CDR1 and CDR2: WSHSY and SAAADI. CDR3: CASRKQGIYEQYF. The CDR3 bases are TGCGCCAGCAGAAAACAGGGGATCTACGAGCAGTACTTC.

CDR3 DNA sequence: TGTGCCTGGAGTTCGATGGCGAGCACAGATACGCAGTATTTT. It is translated as CAWSSMASTDTQYF. The chain recombines TRBV30 with TRBJ2-3; D uncertain. Germline V CDR1 and CDR2: GTSNPN, SVGIG (reference sequence). There are 14 residues in the CDR3. The V end lost 2 bases, the J end lost 0 bases, and 9 bases lay between the germline ends.

The chain joins TRBV18 to TRBJ1-5, with D unresolved. The CDR3 runs to 12 residues. The germline V and J ends were trimmed by 2 bases and 11 bases, with 10 bases remaining between them. CDR1 and CDR2 (germline): KGHSH, LQKENI. The CDR3 here is CASSPTQDAQHF. The CDR3 coding sequence is TGTGCCAGCTCACCAACCCAGGATGCCCAGCATTTT.

This chain connects TRBV6-5 to TRBJ2-5; weak D call: TRBD1 (6 bases). The CDR3 is made up of 16 amino acids. Per germline, CDR1 MNHEY and CDR2 SVGAGI. Trimming stripped 2 bases from V and 8 bases from J, with 21 bases between. CDR3 sequence reads: CASSYGSQGMERTQYF. CDR3 bases: TGTGCCAGCAGTTACGGCTCACAGGGTATGGAGAGAACCCAGTACTTC.

The rearrangement joins TRBV27 to TRBJ2-7, with TRBD2 matching 7 bases. V lost 0 bases, J lost 4 bases, and 18 bases stayed unmatched. Germline values: CDR1 MNHEY, CDR2 SMNVEV (reference sequence). The length of the CDR3 is 19 residues. CDR3 nucleotide sequence: TGTGCCAGCAGTTTATCCACAAGCCTATCCGGGAGGAGAGGGTACGAGCAGTACTTC. Its translation: CASSLSTSLSGRRGYEQYF.

The V and J genes are TRBV6-5 and TRBJ2-7; tentatively, D is TRBD1 or TRBD2 (5 bases each). V lost 4 bases to trimming and J lost 7 bases, with 20 bases between them. CDR1 is MNHEY and CDR2 is SVGAGI in the germline V gene. The CDR3 extends over 15 amino acids. The CDR3 here is CASSSRRDPRWEQYF. The CDR3 nucleotides are TGTGCCAGCAGTTCCCGAAGGGACCCAAGATGGGAGCAGTACTTC.

The chain couples TRBV6-7 to TRBJ2-1; no clear D gene. TRBV6-7 is an open reading frame, and its role is uncertain. Deletions cut 1 base from V and 4 bases from J, with 11 bases between. CDR3 length: 15 amino acids. In nucleotides, the CDR3 is TGTGCCAGCAGTTACTGGTCAGCCGGGTACAATGAGCAGTTCTTC. Translating gives CASSYWSAGYNEQFF.

The V gene is TRBV4-1, the J gene TRBJ2-2; 9 nucleotides align to TRBD1. Germline V CDR1 and CDR2: MGHRA, YSYEKL. J gave up 7 bases and V 1 base, and 7 bases lay outside the gene matches. This CDR3 contains 16 residues. The CDR3 sequence is CASSQGDRVVGGELFF. CDR3 in DNA: TGCGCCAGCAGCCAAGGGGACAGGGTGGTCGGCGGGGAGCTGTTTTTT.

V and J are TRBV7-9 and TRBJ1-5; possible D gene TRBD1, 6 bases. V was clipped by 2 bases and J by 4 bases, with 15 bases between them. This CDR3 has 16 residues. Germline V gene sequence: CDR1 SEHNR, CDR2 FQNEAQ (reference sequence). The CDR3 DNA sequence: TGTGCCAGCAGCTTAAGCGGACAGAGTTGGAATCAGCCCCAGCATTTT. Translated, it gives CASSLSGQSWNQPQHF.

The J gene is TRBJ2-7, the V gene TRBV6-1; D might be TRBD1 (5 bases). The CDR3 runs to 11 residues. Germline loops: CDR1 MNHNS, CDR2 SASEGT. Trimming removed 9 bases from V and 6 bases from J, with 12 bases in between. Written as DNA, the CDR3 is TGTGCCAGTGGGTGGCAGGGCGAGCAGTACTTC. Protein sequence: CASGWQGEQYF.

The chain is built from TRBV7-8 and TRBJ1-4, with 7 nucleotides matching TRBD1. Germline V gives CDR1 SGHVS, CDR2 FQNEAQ. The trim removed 5 bases at V and 0 bases at J, leaving 12 bases unmatched. This CDR3 has 18 amino acids. This CDR3 is CASSPEGQPYATNEKLFF. As DNA, the CDR3 is TGTGCCAGCAGCCCAGAGGGACAGCCTTATGCAACTAATGAAAAACTGTTTTTT.